The 28 T cell receptor beta chains presented below share a single source sample, sequenced in a study of blood T cell repertoires in COVID-19. Repertoires were generated with immunoSEQ multiplex PCR, while TCRdb's copy carries only in-frame clones and drops some. Of over 50,000 clones detected, 78% appear once; the ten largest clones hold about 15%. The source material was peripheral blood. These receptors all come from a human donor with active or convalescent COVID-19. The donor label of this sample is uncertain.

The chain combines TRBV24-1 with TRBJ1-2, with TRBD1 matching over 7 bases. V was pared by 5 bases and J by 8 bases, with 4 bases of the junction left unmatched. Germline-derived CDR1 and CDR2 are KGHDR and SFDVKD. CDR3 length equals 12 residues. CDR3 sequence (DNA): TGTGCCACCAGTGCAAACAGGGGCGGCTACACCTTC. As protein: CATSANRGGYTF.

The rearrangement uses TRBV5-1 and TRBJ1-1; 7 bases agree with TRBD1. Trimming removed 1 base from V and 5 bases from J; junction bases left unmatched: 2. This CDR3 has 13 amino acids. Germline loops: CDR1 SGHRS, CDR2 YFSETQ. This chain's CDR3 is CASSLTGETEAFF. CDR3 sequence (DNA): TGCGCCAGCAGCTTGACAGGGGAGACTGAAGCTTTCTTT.

V is TRBV15 and J is TRBJ1-6; 7 bases fit TRBD1. Germline CDR1 LNHNV, CDR2 YYDKDF (reference sequence). The CDR3 covers 15 residues. Trimming took 3 bases from V and 8 from J; bases not matched to a gene: 7. The DNA of the CDR3 is TGTGCCACCAGCAGCGACAGGGCCAGGCATTCACCCCTCCACTTT. Translating gives CATSSDRARHSPLHF.

This clone has only a few counts. The gene calls are TRBV21-1 and TRBJ2-1; TRBD2 is the table's D call and was not checked against the DNA. TRBV21-1 is a recognized pseudogene. The CDR3 is 13 residues long. In nucleotides, the CDR3 is TGTGCCAGCAGCGTTAGCGGGAGACATGAGCAGTTCTTC. Its protein is CASSVSGRHEQFF.

The V and J genes are TRBV6-5 and TRBJ2-7, with 7 bases identical to TRBD2. V was pared by 6 bases and J by 7 bases, with 15 bases of the junction left unmatched. Germline CDR1 is MNHEY and CDR2 is SVGAGI. The CDR3 is 15 residues long. The chain's CDR3 is CASRPLGRGEREQYF. CDR3 nucleotide sequence: TGTGCCAGCAGGCCCCTCGGACGGGGGGAAAGAGAGCAGTACTTC.

The chain uses TRBV10-3 and TRBJ2-5; TRBD1 agrees at 7 bases. The V segment lost 4 bases and the J segment 5 bases; nucleotides outside the gene matches: 7. Germline CDR1 is ENHRY and CDR2 is SYGVKD. CDR3 size: 14 residues. The CDR3: CAISGHRGGETQYF. CDR3 DNA sequence: TGTGCCATCAGTGGCCACAGGGGTGGGGAGACCCAGTACTTC.

By sample share, this clone is large (0.1 to 1%). This rearrangement joins TRBV6-6 to TRBJ1-2, with 8 bases lining up with TRBD1. CDR3 size: 15 residues. Germline V gives CDR1 MNHNY, CDR2 SVGAGI (reference sequence). Trimming at V came to 4 bases and at J to 7 bases, leaving 11 bases not matched to a gene. CDR3 coding DNA: TGTGCCAGCAGTTCAGGGGGCCCCAGGATAGCTGGCTACACCTTC. It translates to CASSSGGPRIAGYTF.

This clone occurred a few times. The chain is built from TRBV7-3 and TRBJ2-1, with TRBD2 matching over 7 bases. Germline CDR1 reads SGHTA; CDR2 reads FQGTGA. This CDR3 is built from 15 residues. J lost 5 bases, V lost 5 bases, and 9 bases had no gene match. CDR3 sequence reads: CASSPGLVQNNEQFF. The CDR3 DNA reads as TGTGCCAGCAGCCCCGGACTAGTCCAAAACAATGAGCAGTTCTTC.

This clone showed up just once. V is TRBV30 and J is TRBJ1-1; no clear D. Deletions cut 4 bases from V and 4 bases from J, with 7 bases between. CDR1 and CDR2 (germline): GTSNPN, SVGIG (reference sequence). This CDR3 is built from 11 residues. CDR3 region: CAWNRGTEAFF. The DNA for the CDR3 is TGTGCCTGGAACCGGGGCACTGAAGCTTTCTTT. Combining the CDR3 with reference TRBV30 and TRBJ1-1 gives the whole variable domain SQTIHQWPATLVQPVGSPLSLECTVEGTSNPNLYWYRQAAGRGLQLLFYSVGIGQISSEVPQNLSASRPQDRQFILSSKKLLLSDSGFYLCAWNRGTEAFFGQGTRLTVV.

This clone rates as large. The J gene is TRBJ1-1, the V gene TRBV6-5; possible D gene TRBD1, 6 bases. The CDR3 sequence is 14 residues long. Per the germline V gene, CDR1 is MNHEY and CDR2 is SVGAGI. V was clipped by 0 bases and J by 3 bases, with 8 bases between them. The chain's CDR3 is CASSYSEGDTEAFF. The CDR3 nucleotides read TGTGCCAGCAGTTACTCCGAGGGGGACACTGAAGCTTTCTTT.

This clone was recorded at least ten times. Other DNA sequences within the sample encode an identical CDR3. The V call is TRBV5-4, the J call TRBJ1-1, with D possibly TRBD1 on 5 matching bases. The CDR3 runs 14 residues. Looked up from germline, CDR1 is SGHNT and CDR2 is YYREEE (reference sequence). V lost 0 bases and J 2 bases, leaving 8 bases between the germline ends. The CDR3 sequence is CASSLARANTEAFF. The CDR3 coding sequence is TGTGCCAGCAGCTTGGCCAGGGCTAACACTGAAGCTTTCTTT.

The CDR3 nucleotides are TGCGCCAGCAGTCTAGCGGGAATCCCCTACGAGCAGTACTTC. Encoded protein: CASSLAGIPYEQYF. The chain is built from TRBV4-3 and TRBJ2-7, with 9 bases aligning to TRBD2. The V and J ends lost 6 bases and 2 bases, in that order; junction bases with no gene match: 5. This CDR3 is built from 14 residues. Germline V gene data show CDR1 as LGHNA and CDR2 as YSLEER.

V is TRBV10-3 and J is TRBJ2-7; D is undetermined. The CDR3 spans 12 residues. V gave up 0 bases and J gave up 6 bases, with 6 bases separating them. Germline values: CDR1 ENHRY, CDR2 SYGVKD. CDR3 sequence: CAISESSFEQYF. In DNA, the CDR3 is TGTGCCATCAGTGAGTCGTCTTTCGAGCAGTACTTC.

V is TRBV11-2 and J is TRBJ2-7; D is possibly TRBD1 (6 bases). The CDR3 is made up of 15 amino acids. Trimming removed 4 bases at V and 0 bases at J, with 13 bases between. CDR1 and CDR2 from the germline V gene are SGHAT and FQNNGV. The CDR3 loop is CASSSIGTSSYEQYF. Here the CDR3 DNA reads TGTGCCAGCAGCTCGATCGGGACAAGCTCCTACGAGCAGTACTTC.

This chain links TRBV3-1 (or the pseudogene TRBV3-2) with TRBJ1-1; the D gene is possibly TRBD1 (5 bases). CDR1 LGHDT and CDR2 YNNKEL come from the germline V gene (reference sequence). The CDR3 extends over 12 amino acids. V was pared by 4 bases and J by 8 bases, with 11 bases between. This CDR3 reads CASSRGDREAFF. Here the CDR3 DNA reads TGTGCCAGCAGCCGAGGAGACAGAGAAGCTTTCTTT.

The chain is built from TRBV28 and TRBJ2-2; 8 bases are shared with TRBD2. Losses at the gene ends were 5 bases for V and 4 bases for J; bases not matched to a gene: 9. From germline, CDR1 is MDHEN and CDR2 SYDVKM. The CDR3 contains 16 residues. The CDR3 sequence: CASSVGGAGATGELFF. DNA of the CDR3: TGTGCCAGCAGTGTCGGGGGAGCGGGAGCCACCGGGGAGCTGTTTTTT.

The rearrangement uses TRBV29-1 and TRBJ1-4; D gene uncertain. Germline values: CDR1 SQVTM, CDR2 ANQGSEA. Trimming left V 7 bases short and J 3 bases short, with 12 bases between. CDR3 length equals 13 residues. The CDR3 bases are TGCAGCGGGAGGAGCGGACCTAATGAAAAACTGTTTTTT. Encoded protein: CSGRSGPNEKLFF.

This chain connects TRBV24-1 to TRBJ2-1; D gene unclear. CDR1 and CDR2 (germline): KGHDR, SFDVKD. The ends were cut back, 5 bases at V and 8 bases at J, with 24 bases in the middle. The CDR3 runs to 17 residues. The CDR3 loop is CATSVSSTPSSLHEQFF. The CDR3 bases are TGTGCCACCAGTGTAAGCTCAACCCCGTCGTCCCTCCATGAGCAGTTCTTC.

V is TRBV5-6 and J is TRBJ2-7, with 8 bases lining up with TRBD2. Looked up from germline, CDR1 is SGHDT and CDR2 is YYEEEE. Unmatched junction bases numbered 4, after V lost 3 bases and J lost 5 bases. This CDR3 comprises 13 residues. The CDR3 region is CASSSGGLHEQYF. The CDR3 coding sequence is TGTGCCAGCAGCTCGGGAGGGTTGCACGAGCAGTACTTC.

This sequence joins TRBV5-4 and TRBJ1-1; D is unresolved. The germline gives CDR1 SGHNT, CDR2 YYREEE (reference sequence). This CDR3 is 15 amino acids long. V gave up 4 bases and J gave up 1 base, with 14 bases separating them. CDR3 protein: CASSGSSAANTEAFF. The CDR3 DNA is TGTGCCAGCAGCGGGAGCTCGGCTGCGAACACTGAAGCTTTCTTT.

This clone was found once. This chain joins TRBV5-1 and TRBJ2-3; 7 nucleotides agree with TRBD1. The CDR3 spans 15 residues. Germline lookup yields CDR1 SGHRS and CDR2 YFSETQ. The J segment lost 2 bases and the V segment lost 2 bases, leaving 5 bases of the junction unmatched. The CDR3 DNA is TGCGCCAGCAGCTTCGAAGACAGGGCCACAGATACGCAGTATTTT. This encodes CASSFEDRATDTQYF.

Only one count was recorded for this clone. The gene calls are TRBV3-1 (or the pseudogene TRBV3-2) and TRBJ2-4; 10 bases align to TRBD1. CDR3 length equals 14 residues. With 5 bases clipped from V and 7 bases from J, the junction kept 5 bases outside the gene matches. Germline V gene data show CDR1 as LGHDT and CDR2 as YNNKEL (reference sequence). CDR3 coding DNA: TGTGCCAGCAGCGACGAGGACAGGGGGAACATTCAGTACTTC. Encoded protein: CASSDEDRGNIQYF.

This clone is a singleton in its sample. J is TRBJ1-3 and V is TRBV24-1; 7 bases line up with TRBD1. CDR3 length: 16 amino acids. Per the germline V gene, CDR1 is KGHDR and CDR2 is SFDVKD. J lost 0 bases, V lost 4 bases, and 5 bases had no gene match. CDR3 loop: CATSDPGQRSGNTIYF. The CDR3 DNA follows: TGTGCCACCAGTGACCCGGGACAGCGCTCTGGAAACACCATATATTTT.

V usage is TRBV30 and J usage is TRBJ1-2; TRBD1 might be the D (5 bases). Germline V CDR1 and CDR2: GTSNPN, SVGIG (reference sequence). The CDR3 loop spans 12 amino acids. CDR3 bases: TGTGCTCGCGAGCGGGGGACGGCTGGCTACACCTTC. As protein: CARERGTAGYTF.

This clone was picked up a small number of times. This rearrangement joins TRBV24-1 to TRBJ2-5; TRBD1 agrees at 8 bases. With V trimmed by 2 bases and J by 7 bases, 8 bases remained unmatched. The CDR3 has 15 residues. The germline CDR1 and CDR2 sequences are KGHDR and SFDVKD. DNA for the CDR3: TGTGCCACCAGTGATTCCGGGACAGGCGTTGCGACCCAGTACTTC. This codes for CATSDSGTGVATQYF.

About this clone itself: The sample has other DNA sequences that encode this CDR3 too. The rearrangement uses TRBV9 and TRBJ1-1; TRBD1 might be the D (5 bases). CDR1 is SGDLS and CDR2 is YYNGEE in the germline V gene. V was clipped by 0 bases and J by 1 base, with 7 bases between them. This CDR3 has 14 residues. This CDR3 is CASSVGQTNTEAFF. CDR3 sequence (DNA): TGTGCCAGCAGCGTAGGACAGACGAACACTGAAGCTTTCTTT.

This clone appeared once. This chain links TRBV6-5 with TRBJ2-1, with a weak D call TRBD2 (5 bases). V shed 4 bases and J shed 2 bases, with 9 bases lying between them. Germline V gives CDR1 MNHEY, CDR2 SVGAGI. CDR3 size: 14 residues. CDR3 DNA: TGTGCCAGCAGTTCCCGGGGTGCCTACAATGAGCAGTTCTTC. It yields the protein CASSSRGAYNEQFF.

The chain recombines TRBV30 with TRBJ2-5, with a weak D call TRBD1 (6 bases). This CDR3 comprises 15 residues. The V end was cut by 3 bases, the J end by 2 bases, with 16 bases between. Germline CDR1 GTSNPN, CDR2 SVGIG (reference sequence). CDR3 DNA sequence: TGTGCCTGGAGCATCGTCGGACAGAAGCAAGAGACCCAGTACTTC. Translating it yields CAWSIVGQKQETQYF. The whole variable domain, remainder taken from reference TRBV30 and TRBJ2-5, is SQTIHQWPATLVQPVGSPLSLECTVEGTSNPNLYWYRQAAGRGLQLLFYSVGIGQISSEVPQNLSASRPQDRQFILSSKKLLLSDSGFYLCAWSIVGQKQETQYFGPGTRLLVL.